One and the same sample provided the 6 T cell receptor beta chains below, sequenced in a study of blood T cell repertoires in COVID-19. Profiled with immunoSEQ multiplex PCR; TCRdb holds only in-frame clones, not every one. The table includes about 140,000 clones, 80% to 85% detected once. Sequencing used PBMCs or T cells enriched from blood (not recorded which). All receptors derive from a man aged 70 or older who had been exposed to COVID-19.

The CDR3 DNA reads TGTGCCAGCAGCCAAAGGGACAGACAAGAGACCCAGTACTTC. Its protein is CASSQRDRQETQYF. The rearrangement joins TRBV7-2 to TRBJ2-5, with 7 nucleotides matching TRBD1. Trimming took 5 bases from V and 2 from J; bases not matched to a gene: 5. The germline V gene has CDR1 SGHTA and CDR2 FQGNSA. The CDR3 has 14 residues.

The genes are TRBV12-5 and TRBJ2-7; 10 nucleotides align to TRBD1. The trim removed 3 bases at V and 4 bases at J, leaving 3 bases unmatched. CDR3 length: 14 amino acids. Germline V gene lookup returns CDR1 LGHNT and CDR2 FRNRAP. The CDR3 region has the DNA TGTGCTAGTGGTTTAGGACAGGGGGTATACGAGCAGTACTTC. Protein product: CASGLGQGVYEQYF.

The rearrangement links TRBV6-5 to TRBJ2-7; TRBD1 might be the D (5 bases). The CDR3 runs to 14 residues. Looked up from germline, CDR1 is MNHEY and CDR2 is SVGAGI. Trimming cost V 4 bases and J 5 bases, with 15 bases left between them. The CDR3 sequence: CASSFLTAGHEQYF. The CDR3 DNA reads as TGTGCCAGCAGTTTCTTGACAGCTGGTCACGAGCAGTACTTC.

The chain couples TRBV14 to TRBJ1-2; D gene unclear. The V gene's germline CDR1 is SGHDN and CDR2 FVKESK. Trimming cost V 0 bases and J 7 bases, with 15 bases left between them. CDR3 length equals 15 residues. The CDR3 DNA reads as TGTGCCAGCAGCCAAGATCTTGGGTCTCGAGGTGGCTACACCTTC. Its translation: CASSQDLGSRGGYTF.

The chain recombines TRBV28 with TRBJ1-5; D not certain. This CDR3 has 15 amino acids. Between the trimmed V and J ends, which lost 7 bases and 8 bases, there was a span of 21 bases. In germline, CDR1 is MDHEN, CDR2 SYDVKM. The CDR3 nucleotides read TGTGCCAGCACTTCCCGACTTAGGGAGTGGGAGCCCCAGCATTTT. Residues: CASTSRLREWEPQHF.

V and J are TRBV4-3 and TRBJ1-6; D is undetermined. The CDR3 has 16 residues. CDR1 is LGHNA and CDR2 is YSLEER in the germline V gene. V was clipped by 1 base and J by 0 bases, with 7 bases between them. As DNA, the CDR3 is TGCGCCAGCAGCCAAGGGACTCTCTCCTATAATTCACCCCTCCACTTT. It is translated as CASSQGTLSYNSPLHF.